A selection of T cell receptor beta chains follows, all from one sample in a study of cytomegalovirus exposure and HLA in healthy donors. The data were produced by immunoSEQ multiplex PCR, yet TCRdb's version contains in-frame clones alone and is incomplete. The repertoire has 100,000 or so clones, roughly four fifths of them found once; the top ten carry about 9.4%. The sequenced sample was PBMCs. These receptors were obtained from a man aged 45-65 years in good health and CMV-seronegative. Both conserved end residues are part of each CDR3. Fields, in order: J gene, D gene, clone size, V gene, CDR3 protein, CDR3 DNA. D genes are given only for firm matches. Expanded clones are given a class, and other clones once, few, many or no size at all.

TRBJ1-6	TRBD1	-	TRBV7-9	CASGPGQGSPLHF	TGTGCCAGCGGACCGGGACAGGGGTCACCCCTCCACTTT
TRBJ2-3	TRBD2	-	TRBV13	CASSLERPGTSGGDTQYF	TGTGCCAGCAGCTTAGAGCGACCGGGGACTAGCGGGGGCGATACGCAGTATTTT
TRBJ1-5	-	-	TRBV6-4	CASSEQANQPQHF	TGTGCCAGCAGTGAGCAGGCCAATCAGCCCCAGCATTTT
TRBJ1-6	TRBD1	-	TRBV6-1	CASLRLDRGGSPLHF	TGTGCCAGCCTTCGACTAGACAGGGGTGGCTCACCCCTCCACTTT
TRBJ1-1	-	-	TRBV2	CASSDGQAGDTEAFF	TGTGCCAGCAGTGATGGGCAGGCAGGGGACACTGAAGCTTTCTTT
TRBJ1-5	-	-	TRBV28	CASSFISRGRQPQHF	TGTGCCAGCAGTTTCATTTCCAGGGGACGACAGCCCCAGCATTTT
TRBJ2-1	TRBD1	-	TRBV6-6	CASTYSGQGDNEQFF	TGTGCCAGCACCTACTCGGGACAGGGGGATAATGAGCAGTTCTTC
TRBJ2-5	-	-	TRBV15	CATTISPKETQYF	TGTGCCACCACGATATCGCCTAAAGAGACCCAGTACTTC
TRBJ2-3	-	-	TRBV15	CATSRFRGGASTDTQYF	TGTGCCACCAGCAGATTTAGGGGGGGGGCGTCCACAGATACGCAGTATTTT
TRBJ2-7	TRBD2	-	TRBV5-1	CASSREGGGLWYEQYF	TGCGCCAGCAGCCGGGAGGGGGGCGGTTTATGGTACGAGCAGTACTTC
TRBJ2-2	TRBD1	-	TRBV4-2	CASSLGTANTGELFF	TGTGCCAGCAGCTTAGGGACAGCGAACACCGGGGAGCTGTTTTTT
TRBJ2-4	TRBD2	-	TRBV11-2	CASSLVGLAGEKAKNIQYF	TGTGCCAGCAGCTTAGTAGGACTAGCGGGAGAGAAGGCCAAAAACATTCAGTACTTC
TRBJ1-2	-	-	TRBV28	CASRTGESPHGYTF	TGTGCCAGCAGAACAGGAGAATCCCCCCATGGCTACACCTTC
TRBJ1-2	TRBD1	-	TRBV30	CATNRGDNYGYTF	TGTGCGACGAACAGGGGTGACAACTATGGCTACACCTTC
TRBJ2-2	-	few	TRBV7-2	CASSFRESTGELFF	TGTGCCAGCAGCTTCCGGGAATCCACCGGGGAGCTGTTTTTT
TRBJ1-2	TRBD1	-	TRBV5-3	CARSIGQGAGKYGYTF	TGTGCCAGAAGCATCGGACAGGGCGCCGGGAAATATGGCTACACCTTC
TRBJ2-7	TRBD1	-	TRBV7-2	CASSPNGGQGYEQYF	TGTGCCAGCAGCCCGAACGGGGGACAGGGCTACGAGCAGTACTTC
TRBJ2-7	TRBD1	-	TRBV7-2	CASSRDSITYEQYF	TGTGCCAGCAGCCGGGACAGCATCACCTACGAGCAGTACTTC
TRBJ2-3	-	few	TRBV5-1	CASSPNTDTQYF	TGCGCCAGCAGCCCAAACACAGATACGCAGTATTTT
TRBJ1-6	-	-	TRBV6-5	CASRYRGNSPLHF	TGTGCCAGCAGGTACCGGGGGAATTCACCCCTCCACTTT
TRBJ2-2	TRBD1	-	TRBV5-6	CASSLRTGWDGELFF	TGTGCCAGCAGCTTAAGGACAGGATGGGACGGGGAGCTGTTTTTT
TRBJ1-4	-	-	TRBV6-4	CASSPVTATTNEKLFF	TGTGCCAGCAGCCCTGTGACAGCCACAACTAATGAAAAACTGTTTTTT
TRBJ2-5	TRBD1	once	TRBV7-3	CASSPTGGGRAETQYF	TGTGCCAGCAGCCCAACAGGGGGCGGCAGGGCTGAGACCCAGTACTTC
TRBJ2-2	-	-	TRBV19	CASTDLTTGGPDTGELFF	TGTGCCAGTACAGACCTTACCACCGGAGGGCCTGACACCGGGGAGCTGTTTTTT
TRBJ1-3	-	-	TRBV19	CASTPRRENTIYF	TGTGCCAGTACCCCTCGGAGGGAAAACACCATATATTTT
TRBJ2-5	TRBD2	-	TRBV28	CASSSATSGEKTQYF	TGTGCCAGCAGTTCCGCCACTAGCGGGGAAAAGACCCAGTACTTC
TRBJ1-1	-	few	TRBV28	CASFDNLSTEAFF	TGTGCCAGCTTCGACAATTTGTCCACTGAAGCTTTCTTT
TRBJ2-3	TRBD1	-	TRBV9	CASSPMGQADTQYF	TGTGCCAGCAGCCCGATGGGACAGGCAGATACGCAGTATTTT
TRBJ2-7	TRBD1	-	TRBV6-1	CASSVTGTGEGEQYF	TGTGCCAGCAGTGTCACCGGGACAGGGGAGGGCGAGCAGTACTTC
TRBJ1-3	TRBD1	-	TRBV30	CAWSVGQGAGNTIYF	TGTGCCTGGAGTGTGGGACAGGGGGCTGGAAACACCATATATTTT
TRBJ1-2	-	-	TRBV7-2	CASSLASTAHGYTF	TGTGCCAGCAGCTTAGCCTCGACAGCTCATGGCTACACCTTC
TRBJ1-5	-	-	TRBV4-3	CASSQAGAAGNQPQHF	TGCGCCAGCAGCCAAGCTGGGGCAGCCGGCAATCAGCCCCAGCATTTT
TRBJ2-5	-	-	TRBV2	CASRGRTSGRQETQYF	TGTGCCAGCAGAGGCCGCACTAGTGGAAGGCAAGAGACCCAGTACTTC
TRBJ2-5	-	-	TRBV28	CASSFQGIQETQYF	TGTGCCAGCAGTTTTCAGGGGATTCAAGAGACCCAGTACTTC